A single sample is the source of the 29 T cell receptor beta chains below, sequenced in a study of PD-1 blockade in classical Hodgkin lymphoma. After autologous stem cell transplantation all patients relapsed, and prior brentuximab vedotin exposure differed between cohorts. Assay: immunoSEQ multiplex PCR; the TCRdb copy retains only in-frame clones and omits some. The repertoire holds under 70,000 clones, with about 87% as singletons. The source was peripheral blood mononuclear cells (PBMCs), collected at baseline. The receptors were sampled from a human donor with classical Hodgkin lymphoma.

This chain links TRBV7-3 with TRBJ2-3; 14 positions match TRBD2. There are 18 residues in the CDR3. The trim removed 4 bases at V and 3 bases at J, leaving 9 bases unmatched. CDR1 and CDR2 (germline): SGHTA, FQGTGA. This CDR3 reads CASSSRLAGGPGTDTQYF. For the CDR3, the DNA is TGTGCCAGCAGCTCCCGACTAGCGGGGGGGCCCGGGACAGATACGCAGTATTTT.

The chain uses TRBV18 and TRBJ1-1, with D possibly matching TRBD1 (6 bases). The V end lost 6 bases, the J end lost 6 bases, and 14 bases lay between the germline ends. The CDR3 loop spans 13 amino acids. Germline values: CDR1 KGHSH, CDR2 LQKENI. This CDR3 is CASSPGRGAEAFF. In DNA form, the CDR3 reads TGTGCCAGCTCTCCCGGGAGGGGGGCTGAAGCTTTCTTT.

The V and J genes are TRBV7-2 and TRBJ2-5, with a weak D call TRBD2 (7 bases). Trimming removed 5 bases at V and 5 bases at J, with 15 bases between. The CDR3 length is 14 residues. CDR1 is SGHTA and CDR2 is FQGNSA in the germline V gene. The CDR3: CASSPGGWKETQYF. CDR3 DNA sequence: TGTGCCAGCAGCCCGGGGGGCTGGAAGGAGACCCAGTACTTC.

The genes are TRBV19 and TRBJ2-2; TRBD2 matches 12 bases. The CDR3 sequence is 17 residues long. Trimming took 4 bases from V and 3 from J; bases not matched to a gene: 6. CDR1 is LNHDA, CDR2 SQIVND, per germline (reference sequence). Written as DNA, the CDR3 is TGTGCCAGTAGTACCGGACTAGCGGGGCTATACACCGGGGAGCTGTTTTTT. As protein: CASSTGLAGLYTGELFF.

This sequence joins TRBV7-9 and TRBJ1-2, with no clear D. CDR1 SEHNR and CDR2 FQNEAQ come from the germline V gene (reference sequence). This CDR3 has 16 amino acids. V gave up 5 bases and J gave up 2 bases, with 18 bases separating them. CDR3 loop: CASSIARPLGNYGYTF. The CDR3 DNA reads as TGTGCCAGCAGCATCGCCAGGCCTTTAGGGAACTATGGCTACACCTTC.

V gene TRBV6-1 combines with J gene TRBJ1-2, with D perhaps TRBD1 (5 bases). V was trimmed by 1 base and J by 0 bases, leaving 15 bases between them. CDR1 is MNHNS and CDR2 is SASEGT in the germline V gene. The CDR3 extends over 17 amino acids. The CDR3 loop is CASSEVYRSPANYGYTF. CDR3 nucleotide sequence: TGTGCCAGCAGTGAAGTTTACAGGTCGCCAGCTAACTATGGCTACACCTTC.

The genes are TRBV5-6 and TRBJ1-1; TRBD1 matches 7 bases. CDR3 size: 15 residues. The V and J ends lost 2 bases and 5 bases, in that order; junction bases with no gene match: 9. CDR1 is SGHDT and CDR2 is YYEEEE in the germline V gene. The CDR3 sequence: CASSLLQGWETEAFF. In DNA, the CDR3 is TGTGCCAGCAGCTTATTACAGGGGTGGGAAACTGAAGCTTTCTTT.

The chain recombines TRBV14 with TRBJ2-7; D is undetermined. Germline V gives CDR1 SGHDN, CDR2 FVKESK. This CDR3 has 13 residues. Trimming removed 3 bases at V and 4 bases at J, with 10 bases between. CDR3 loop: CASSQWVTYEQYF. In DNA, the CDR3 is TGTGCCAGCAGCCAGTGGGTTACGTACGAGCAGTACTTC.

Note on this clone: The germline gene is not matched at one end of the junction; a read error may be the cause. The V call is TRBV28, the J call TRBJ2-5; 7 bases map to TRBD1. TRBJ2-7 explains the end of the DNA better; the J call may be wrong. Germline V lookup: CDR1 MDHEN, CDR2 SYDVKM. The CDR3 totals 14 residues. CDR3 residues: CASTLSGQVYEQYF. CDR3 DNA sequence: TGTGCCAGCACTTTAAGCGGACAGGTCTACGAGCAGTACTTC.

The chain has TRBV7-8 and TRBJ2-7; 7 positions agree with TRBD1. The CDR3 runs 15 residues. After removal of 4 bases from V and 6 bases from J, the junction contained 12 bases not matched to a gene. Germline CDR1 reads SGHVS; CDR2 reads FQNEAQ. Here the CDR3 reads CASSYGQASPGEQYF. CDR3 bases: TGTGCCAGCAGCTACGGACAGGCCAGCCCGGGCGAGCAGTACTTC.

This clone was counted only a few times. This chain uses TRBV15 with TRBJ2-5; tentative D call: TRBD2 (6 bases). CDR1 and CDR2 (germline): LNHNV, YYDKDF (reference sequence). V was pared by 1 base and J by 4 bases, with 10 bases between. The CDR3 runs 14 residues. The DNA of the CDR3 is TGTGCCACCAGCAGAGGGGAGGAGGGAGAGACCCAGTACTTC. Translation: CATSRGEEGETQYF.

J is TRBJ2-7 and V is TRBV15; 10 nucleotides line up with TRBD2. There are 15 residues in the CDR3. With V trimmed by 6 bases and J by 1 base, 6 bases remained unmatched. From germline, CDR1 is LNHNV and CDR2 YYDKDF (reference sequence). The CDR3: CATSLVAGGSYEQYF. In nucleotides, the CDR3 is TGTGCCACCAGTCTGGTAGCGGGGGGTTCCTACGAGCAGTACTTC.

This chain uses TRBV30 with TRBJ1-1; possible D gene TRBD1, 5 bases. CDR3 size: 13 residues. Germline CDR1 is GTSNPN and CDR2 is SVGIG (reference sequence). The chain's CDR3 is CGLRSQGNTEAFF. The DNA of the CDR3 is TGTGGCCTCAGGTCTCAGGGGAACACTGAAGCTTTCTTT. The variable domain in full, with the rest retrieved from reference TRBV30 and TRBJ1-1, is SQTIHQWPATLVQPVGSPLSLECTVEGTSNPNLYWYRQAAGRGLQLLFYSVGIGQISSEVPQNLSASRPQDRQFILSSKKLLLSDSGFYLCGLRSQGNTEAFFGQGTRLTVV.

The chain joins TRBV5-6 to TRBJ2-1; D uncertain. The V gene's germline CDR1 is SGHDT and CDR2 YYEEEE. CDR3 size: 15 residues. The V and J ends lost 1 base and 6 bases respectively, with 14 bases between them. CDR3 sequence: CASSLLLQSINEQFF. CDR3 nucleotides: TGTGCCAGCAGCTTGCTATTACAGTCTATCAATGAGCAGTTCTTC.

The CDR3, as DNA: TGTGCCAGCAGTCCCTCAGGGGACAATCAGCCCCAGCATTTT. Translation: CASSPSGDNQPQHF. V is TRBV6-5 and J is TRBJ1-5; D may be TRBD1 (6 bases). The CDR3 covers 14 residues. Per germline, CDR1 MNHEY and CDR2 SVGAGI. Trimming removed 5 bases from V and 3 bases from J, with 11 bases in between.

The V call is TRBV18, the J call TRBJ2-5; the match to TRBD1 covers 7 bases. The CDR3 spans 14 residues. Germline V gene lookup returns CDR1 KGHSH and CDR2 LQKENI. V dropped 2 bases and J dropped 4; count of bases not matched to a gene: 4. The CDR3: CASSPDRDRETQYF. Written as DNA, the CDR3 is TGTGCCAGCTCACCAGACAGGGATCGAGAGACCCAGTACTTC.

This chain uses TRBV6-5 with TRBJ2-3, with 8 bases aligning to TRBD1. Trimming at V came to 2 bases and at J to 4 bases, leaving 5 bases not matched to a gene. Per the germline V gene, CDR1 is MNHEY and CDR2 is SVGAGI. The CDR3 is 15 amino acids. This CDR3 reads CASSYSRGRSDTQYF. The CDR3, as DNA: TGTGCCAGCAGTTACAGCAGGGGGCGGTCAGATACGCAGTATTTT.

The gene calls are TRBV7-9 and TRBJ2-1; unclear D gene. The germline gives CDR1 SEHNR, CDR2 FQNEAQ (reference sequence). The V and J ends lost 2 bases and 6 bases respectively, with 14 bases between them. The CDR3 is 15 residues long. The CDR3, as DNA: TGTGCCAGCAGCTTAAGACGGTTTGAGGCCAATGAGCAGTTCTTC. It codes for CASSLRRFEANEQFF.

This clone was seen only a few times. This sequence joins TRBV4-1 and TRBJ1-4, with D unresolved. Between the trimmed V and J ends, which lost 2 bases and 3 bases, there was a span of 22 bases. The CDR3 totals 19 residues. The germline V gene has CDR1 MGHRA and CDR2 YSYEKL. The CDR3 here is CASSQSRTRAVVPNEKLFF. CDR3 nucleotides: TGCGCCAGCAGCCAATCGAGGACGCGAGCGGTTGTCCCTAATGAAAAACTGTTTTTT.

The CDR3 DNA is TGCGCCAGCAGCTGGGAAGTAGGGACAGGGGTCGGGAACACCGGGGAGCTGTTTTTT. Translating gives CASSWEVGTGVGNTGELFF. This chain connects TRBV5-1 to TRBJ2-2, with 10 bases that match TRBD1. Germline V gene sequence: CDR1 SGHRS, CDR2 YFSETQ. This CDR3 has 19 amino acids. Unmatched junction bases numbered 12, after V lost 3 bases and J lost 1 base.

The V gene is TRBV6-5, the J gene TRBJ1-1; possible D gene TRBD1, 5 bases. The CDR3 is made up of 13 amino acids. Germline-derived CDR1 and CDR2 are MNHEY and SVGAGI. Trimming left V 7 bases short and J 2 bases short, with 11 bases between. Here the CDR3 DNA reads TGTGCCAGCACCATCGGGGGAAACACTGAAGCTTTCTTT. This codes for CASTIGGNTEAFF.

The chain has TRBV29-1 and TRBJ2-7; TRBD2 aligns across 10 bases. CDR1 is SQVTM, CDR2 ANQGSEA, per germline. Trimming cost V 4 bases and J 3 bases; bases outside gene matches: 0. CDR3 length: 12 amino acids. The CDR3 here is CSVGLAGYEQYF. CDR3 sequence (DNA): TGCAGCGTTGGACTAGCGGGCTACGAGCAGTACTTC.

In regard to this clone: One end of the junction varies from germline; a read error may be responsible. This sequence joins TRBV7-9 and TRBJ1-1, with D hard to call. The CDR3 has 12 amino acids. CDR1 and CDR2 from the germline V gene are SEHNR and FQNEAQ (reference sequence). CDR3 protein: CASSFEDGRSVF. The CDR3 DNA follows: TGTGCCAGCAGCTTCGAGGACGGGAGGAGTGTCTTT.

The rearrangement joins TRBV6-6 to TRBJ1-6; a possible D gene is TRBD1 (5 bases). CDR1 is MNHNY, CDR2 SVGAGI, per germline (reference sequence). Deletions cut 8 bases from V and 9 bases from J, with 8 bases between. The CDR3 has 11 amino acids. This chain's CDR3 is CASGTRSPLHF. The CDR3 nucleotides are TGTGCCAGCGGGACGCGTTCACCCCTCCACTTT.

The chain uses TRBV5-1 and TRBJ1-1; D gene uncertain. The germline gives CDR1 SGHRS, CDR2 YFSETQ. This CDR3 is 13 amino acids long. The V end was cut by 0 bases, the J end by 1 base, with 4 bases between. The CDR3 sequence is CASSLEQNTEAFF. The CDR3 DNA is TGCGCCAGCAGCTTGGAACAGAACACTGAAGCTTTCTTT.

The rearrangement joins TRBV4-3 to TRBJ2-1, with 12 bases lining up with TRBD2. With V trimmed by 0 bases and J by 10 bases, 10 bases remained unmatched. CDR1 LGHNA and CDR2 YSLEER come from the germline V gene. This CDR3 spans 17 amino acids. The CDR3 DNA reads TGCGCCAGCAGCCAAGATCCCGCTAGCGGGGGGGCCGAAGAGCAGTTCTTC. Its translation: CASSQDPASGGAEEQFF.

The rearrangement joins TRBV5-6 to TRBJ1-2; 9 nucleotides align to TRBD1. Looked up from germline, CDR1 is SGHDT and CDR2 is YYEEEE. CDR3 length: 14 amino acids. V shed 4 bases and J 6 bases; nucleotides not matched to a gene: 7. This CDR3 is CASSLGQGYDGYTF. The CDR3 region has the DNA TGTGCCAGCAGCCTCGGACAGGGGTACGATGGCTACACCTTC.

The chain has TRBV27 and TRBJ2-1; D possibly corresponds to TRBD2 (5 bases). Germline V gene sequence: CDR1 MNHEY, CDR2 SMNVEV (reference sequence). This CDR3 has 15 residues. V lost 2 bases and J 0 bases, leaving 8 bases between the germline ends. The CDR3 bases are TGTGCCAGCAGTTTACGGGGTAGCTCCTACAATGAGCAGTTCTTC. It encodes CASSLRGSSYNEQFF.

CDR3 nucleotide sequence: TGTGCCAGCAGCTTAGGGTCGACTAGGGTTGGAAACACCATATATTTT. It is translated as CASSLGSTRVGNTIYF. The V gene is TRBV7-8, the J gene TRBJ1-3; D gene uncertain. The CDR3 is 16 residues long. Germline V CDR1 and CDR2: SGHVS, FQNEAQ. The V end was cut by 1 base, the J end by 3 bases, with 13 bases between.